At least ten counts were recorded for the clone carrying this T cell receptor beta chain. The antigen is undetermined. The CDR3 is 13 amino acids. Germline CDR1 is DFQATT and CDR2 is SNEGSKA (reference sequence). The V and J ends lost 3 bases and 5 bases, in that order; junction bases with no gene match: 3. The entry originates in a study of neurological immune-mediated disorders. The cDNA was generated by 5'RACE with 10-nucleotide random UMIs. TCRdb called the 5' RACE reads again in MiXCR, with one record for every CDR3 protein. In the table there are 55,000 to 65,000 distinct CDR3 sequences, around 3.8% of which are singletons. Study-level findings and limits: The study phylogenetically grouped the repertoires of 18 of 34 multiple sclerosis patients into one related-CDR3 cluster, a possible signature.

The sequence was obtained from a woman between 50 and 59 years old with multiple sclerosis. This chain links TRBV20-1 with TRBJ2-1, with 8 nucleotides matching TRBD2. Sequenced material: PBMCs. CDR3 sequence (DNA): TGCAGTGCTAGGACGGGGGGGGACAATGAGCAGTTCTTC. This encodes CSARTGGDNEQFF.